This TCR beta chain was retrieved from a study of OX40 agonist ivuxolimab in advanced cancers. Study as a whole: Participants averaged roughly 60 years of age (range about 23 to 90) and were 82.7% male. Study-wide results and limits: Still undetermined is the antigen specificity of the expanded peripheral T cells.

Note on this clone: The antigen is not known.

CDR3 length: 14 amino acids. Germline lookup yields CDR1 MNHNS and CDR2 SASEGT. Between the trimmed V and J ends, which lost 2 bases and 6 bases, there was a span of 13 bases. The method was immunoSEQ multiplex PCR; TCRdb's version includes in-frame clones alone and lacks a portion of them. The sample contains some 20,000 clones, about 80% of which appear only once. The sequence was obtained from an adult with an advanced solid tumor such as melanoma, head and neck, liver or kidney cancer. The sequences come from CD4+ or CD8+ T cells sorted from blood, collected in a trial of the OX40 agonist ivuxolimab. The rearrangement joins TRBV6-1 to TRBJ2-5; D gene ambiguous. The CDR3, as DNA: TGTGCCAGCAGTGAACCGGTGGGGTGGCAGACCCAGTACTTC. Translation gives CASSEPVGWQTQYF.